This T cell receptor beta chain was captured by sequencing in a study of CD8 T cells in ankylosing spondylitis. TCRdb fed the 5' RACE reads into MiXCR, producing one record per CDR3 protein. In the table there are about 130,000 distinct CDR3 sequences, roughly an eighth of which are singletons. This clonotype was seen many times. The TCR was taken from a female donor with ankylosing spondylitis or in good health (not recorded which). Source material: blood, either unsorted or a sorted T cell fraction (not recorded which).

CDR3 sequence reads: CASSSGPEKLFF. CDR3 DNA: TGTGCCAGCAGCTCCGGTCCGGAAAAACTGTTTTTT. The chain links TRBV12-3 or TRBV12-4 to TRBJ1-4; D not certain. CDR3 length: 12 amino acids. Trimming left V 6 bases short and J 8 bases short, with 10 bases between.